These 19 T cell receptor beta chains were all obtained from the same sample, sequenced in a study of T cell responses to AZD1222 COVID-19 vaccine (dated by TCRdb to about 2021). Receptor libraries were prepared by the immunoSEQ multiplex PCR assay. In its TCRdb copy, this immuneACCESS table keeps in-frame sequences only and misses some clones. Where compared with another copy, unresolved V genes explain less than half of these, and the others have no known cause. Counted in this sample were about 92,000 clones; 91% of them appeared once. 6% to 9% of the sample is taken by the ten largest. Sample time point, as interpreted from the label and publication: baseline before first vaccination. The sequencing here drew on peripheral blood, taken on day 0 of AZD1222 vaccination. These receptors originate from an adult in good health.

V and J are TRBV28 and TRBJ2-5; 13 bases match TRBD2. Trimming at V came to 6 bases and at J to 7 bases, leaving 5 bases not matched to a gene. This CDR3 region has 14 residues. In germline, CDR1 is MDHEN, CDR2 SYDVKM. The CDR3 reads CASRRLAGGGTQYF. The CDR3 bases are TGTGCCAGCAGGCGACTAGCGGGAGGTGGGACCCAGTACTTC.

This sequence joins TRBV6-1 and TRBJ1-5; 7 nucleotides line up with TRBD1. The junction had 5 bases not matched to a gene; V was cut back by 3 bases and J by 0 bases. Germline V gene lookup returns CDR1 MNHNS and CDR2 SASEGT. CDR3 length: 16 residues. The CDR3 spells CASSDGTVYSNQPQHF. CDR3 coding DNA: TGTGCCAGCAGTGATGGGACAGTCTATAGCAATCAGCCCCAGCATTTT.

This chain uses TRBV5-1 with TRBJ2-2; D unclear. V lost 4 bases and J lost 3, with 19 bases in between. The CDR3 runs 17 residues. The germline V gene encodes CDR1 SGHRS and CDR2 YFSETQ. The CDR3 spells CASSPWVWASDTGELFF. The CDR3 DNA reads as TGCGCCAGCAGCCCATGGGTCTGGGCATCGGACACCGGGGAGCTGTTTTTT. Looking up the rest from reference TRBV5-1 and TRBJ2-2 gives the full variable domain: KAGVTQTPRYLIKTRGQQVTLSCSPISGHRSVSWYQQTPGQGLQFLFEYFSETQRNKGNFPGRFSGRQFSNSRSEMNVSTLELGDSALYLCASSPWVWASDTGELFFGEGSRLTVL.

The chain links TRBV19 to TRBJ2-1; 8 positions match TRBD2. CDR3 size: 14 residues. V dropped 6 bases and J dropped 7; count of bases not matched to a gene: 8. Germline V lookup: CDR1 LNHDA, CDR2 SQIVND (reference sequence). CDR3: CASRPGRGVNEQFF. The DNA for the CDR3 is TGTGCCAGTAGGCCCGGGAGGGGGGTAAATGAGCAGTTCTTC.

The J gene is TRBJ2-1, the V gene TRBV7-3, with 7 bases lining up with TRBD2. V lost 5 bases, J lost 4 bases, and 8 bases stayed unmatched. Germline values: CDR1 SGHTA, CDR2 FQGTGA. This CDR3 spans 15 amino acids. The CDR3 DNA follows: TGTGCCAGCAGCCCGGCCCCTAGCGGTTACAATGAGCAGTTCTTC. As protein: CASSPAPSGYNEQFF.

The J gene is TRBJ1-4, the V gene TRBV5-1; D perhaps matches TRBD1 (5 bases). Germline values: CDR1 SGHRS, CDR2 YFSETQ. The CDR3 totals 15 residues. Trimming removed 4 bases from V and 7 bases from J, with 17 bases in between. In nucleotides, the CDR3 is TGCGCCAGCAGCAGGGGTGGCCAGGGTGGTGAAAAACTGTTTTTT. As protein: CASSRGGQGGEKLFF.

The CDR3 loop is CASSLFGQGPNQPQHF. CDR3 coding DNA: TGTGCCAGCAGCTTATTTGGACAGGGCCCCAATCAGCCCCAGCATTTT. This chain uses TRBV7-9 with TRBJ1-5; 8 bases map to TRBD1. The CDR3 is made up of 16 amino acids. The trim removed 2 bases at V and 3 bases at J, leaving 6 bases unmatched. The germline V gene encodes CDR1 SEHNR and CDR2 FQNEAQ (reference sequence).

This clone came up once. The chain employs TRBV20-1 and TRBJ2-1; D unclear. The germline V gene encodes CDR1 DFQATT and CDR2 SNEGSKA (reference sequence). The CDR3 runs 15 residues. Deletions cut 3 bases from V and 7 bases from J, with 19 bases between. The CDR3 DNA follows: TGCAGTGCTAGTGTCTCCCGGGCAGTGGGGAATGAGCAGTTCTTC. The encoded protein is CSASVSRAVGNEQFF.

V gene TRBV27 combines with J gene TRBJ1-2; possible D gene TRBD1, 5 bases. The CDR3 runs to 16 residues. Germline CDR1 is MNHEY and CDR2 is SMNVEV (reference sequence). V shed 3 bases and J shed 4 bases, with 18 bases lying between them. The CDR3 loop is CASSFGWPGQGYGYTF. The DNA of the CDR3 is TGTGCCAGCAGTTTCGGGTGGCCAGGGCAAGGCTATGGCTACACCTTC.

By share of the sample, this clone is large (0.1 to 1%). The gene calls are TRBV2 and TRBJ2-2; TRBD1 agrees at 11 bases. Germline loops: CDR1 SNHLY, CDR2 FYNNEI. CDR3 length: 11 residues. J lost 7 bases, V lost 11 bases, and 0 bases had no gene match. The CDR3, as DNA: TGTGCCGGGACAGGGGGCGGGGAGCTGTTTTTT. It is translated as CAGTGGGELFF. Full variable domain (missing parts from reference TRBV2 and TRBJ2-2): EPEVTQTPSHQVTQMGQEVILRCVPISNHLYFYWYRQILGQKVEFLVSFYNNEISEKSEIFDDQFSVERPDGSNFTLKIRSTKLEDSAMYFCAGTGGGELFFGEGSRLTVL.

The J gene is TRBJ2-3, the V gene TRBV6-2 or TRBV6-3; D gene uncertain. V was trimmed by 5 bases and J by 2 bases, leaving 11 bases between them. Germline CDR1 is MNHEY and CDR2 is SVGEGT. The CDR3 has 14 amino acids. For the CDR3, the DNA is TGTGCCAGCAGTCGGTCAGTACCCACAGATACGCAGTATTTT. Its protein is CASSRSVPTDTQYF.

The chain has TRBV6-5 and TRBJ2-5, with D perhaps matching TRBD2 (7 bases). V lost 11 bases and J 4 bases, leaving 14 bases between the germline ends. The CDR3 extends over 12 amino acids. The germline CDR1 and CDR2 sequences are MNHEY and SVGAGI. CDR3: CAGRGEGETQYF. CDR3 sequence (DNA): TGTGCCGGGAGGGGGGAGGGAGAGACCCAGTACTTC.

The table lists this clone with a few counts. The genes are TRBV18 and TRBJ2-5; D gene uncertain. Trimming took off 2 bases at V and 6 bases at J, with 10 bases between the two ends. Germline assignment: CDR1 KGHSH and CDR2 LQKENI. The CDR3 length is 13 residues. The CDR3 is CASSPGLEKTQYF. The CDR3 nucleotides read TGTGCCAGCTCACCAGGGCTAGAGAAGACCCAGTACTTC.

CDR3 region: CATSMGPDRVYNSPLHF. The CDR3 nucleotides read TGTGCCACCAGCATGGGGCCAGACAGGGTGTATAATTCACCCCTCCACTTT. The rearrangement links TRBV15 to TRBJ1-6; TRBD1 matches 7 bases. Unmatched junction bases numbered 10, after V lost 4 bases and J lost 4 bases. Germline loops: CDR1 LNHNV, CDR2 YYDKDF (reference sequence). The CDR3 runs 17 residues.

The chain couples TRBV7-9 to TRBJ1-6; D possibly corresponds to TRBD1 (6 bases). The CDR3 sequence is 14 residues long. Between the trimmed V and J ends, which lost 8 bases and 5 bases, there was a span of 13 bases. Germline CDR1 is SEHNR and CDR2 is FQNEAQ (reference sequence). In nucleotides, the CDR3 is TGTGCCAGCGGAACCGACAGGAATAATTCACCCCTCCACTTT. Translating gives CASGTDRNNSPLHF.

Here the CDR3 reads CASSLNREVNEQFF. CDR3 nucleotides: TGTGCCAGCAGCTTAAACAGGGAGGTCAATGAGCAGTTCTTC. This chain links TRBV7-3 with TRBJ2-1, with D perhaps TRBD1 or TRBD2 (6 bases each). Trimming stripped 1 base from V and 6 bases from J, with 10 bases between. The CDR3 is 14 amino acids. Germline assignment: CDR1 SGHTA and CDR2 FQGTGA.

The chain combines TRBV19 with TRBJ2-7, with a possible D match to TRBD2 (5 bases). The CDR3 sequence is 11 residues long. The V end was cut by 6 bases, the J end by 5 bases, with 8 bases between. Germline loops: CDR1 LNHDA, CDR2 SQIVND (reference sequence). DNA of the CDR3: TGTGCCAGTAGAAGAGGGAACGAGCAGTACTTC. Amino acids: CASRRGNEQYF.

This clone was observed once. V and J are TRBV28 and TRBJ1-2, with 7 positions matching TRBD1. V was pared by 3 bases and J by 5 bases, with 3 bases of the junction left unmatched. Germline V gives CDR1 MDHEN, CDR2 SYDVKM. The CDR3 sequence is 13 residues long. Here the CDR3 reads CASSLSTGYGYTF. For the CDR3, the DNA is TGTGCCAGCAGTTTGTCGACAGGGTATGGCTACACCTTC.

The V gene is TRBV9, the J gene TRBJ2-5; D call uncertain. Germline CDR1 is SGDLS and CDR2 is YYNGEE. This CDR3 has 13 residues. With 1 base removed from V and 5 bases from J, the gap between germline ends came to 9 bases. CDR3 nucleotide sequence: TGTGCCAGCAGCGTAAACGGATGGGAGACCCAGTACTTC. It is translated as CASSVNGWETQYF.